These 14 T cell receptor beta chains originate from one sample sequenced in a study of CD8+ T cells in alopecia areata. It was cDNA, reverse transcribed from extracted RNA, that served as the sequencing template. Sequenced by immunoSEQ multiplex PCR; TCRdb stores in-frame clones only, minus some. The sample lists about 190,000 clones, 50% to 60% occurring once. The source material was CD4+ T cells sorted from blood, sampled at week 0. The receptors come from a human donor with alopecia areata.

CDR3: CASSVAGGLQETQYF. DNA for the CDR3: TGTGCCAGCAGCGTAGCGGGGGGCCTCCAAGAGACCCAGTACTTC. This chain uses TRBV9 with TRBJ2-5; D is possibly TRBD2 (7 bases). The CDR3 is 15 residues long. The V end was cut by 0 bases, the J end by 1 base, with 10 bases between. From germline, CDR1 is SGDLS and CDR2 YYNGEE.

Here the CDR3 DNA reads TGTGCCAGCAGGCCGTCGCAGGGGGCCCCCTACGAGCAGTACTTC. Translated, it gives CASRPSQGAPYEQYF. This rearrangement joins TRBV6-6 to TRBJ2-7; the match to TRBD1 covers 8 bases. With V trimmed by 6 bases and J by 2 bases, 9 bases remained unmatched. Germline V gives CDR1 MNHNY, CDR2 SVGAGI (reference sequence). The CDR3 covers 15 residues.

The chain combines TRBV30 with TRBJ1-5, with a possible D match to TRBD1 (5 bases). Germline V gives CDR1 GTSNPN, CDR2 SVGIG (reference sequence). The CDR3 is 14 residues long. V lost 1 base, J lost 0 bases, and 7 bases lay in between. CDR3 sequence: CAWSAGLSNQPQHF. Here the CDR3 DNA reads TGTGCCTGGAGTGCGGGGCTTAGCAATCAGCCCCAGCATTTT.

The rearrangement joins TRBV30 to TRBJ1-1, with D unclear. Trimming removed 0 bases at V and 1 base at J, with 6 bases between. This CDR3 has 13 amino acids. Per germline, CDR1 GTSNPN and CDR2 SVGIG (reference sequence). The CDR3 coding sequence is TGTGCCTGGAGTGTCAGACCGAACACTGAAGCTTTCTTT. As protein: CAWSVRPNTEAFF.

This clone showed up just once. V usage is TRBV15 and J usage is TRBJ1-1; D unclear. Trimming took off 1 base at V and 9 bases at J, with 9 bases between the two ends. CDR3 length: 12 amino acids. Germline CDR1 and CDR2: LNHNV and YYDKDF (reference sequence). The CDR3 reads CATSRAAGKAFF. CDR3 nucleotide sequence: TGTGCCACCAGCAGAGCGGCAGGTAAAGCTTTCTTT.

V is TRBV10-3 and J is TRBJ1-1, with 7 bases matching TRBD1. V was clipped by 3 bases and J by 5 bases; unmatched bases: 9. CDR3 size: 15 residues. In germline, CDR1 is ENHRY, CDR2 SYGVKD. As DNA, the CDR3 is TGTGCCATCAGTGATGGGAGGGGGCGTAGGACTGAAGCTTTCTTT. It yields the protein CAISDGRGRRTEAFF.

This chain links TRBV29-1 with TRBJ1-2; D unresolved. V lost 7 bases and J lost 2, with 11 bases in between. Germline V lookup: CDR1 SQVTM, CDR2 ANQGSEA. The CDR3 has 12 amino acids. The CDR3 protein is CSADSTNYGYTF. CDR3 DNA: TGCAGCGCGGACTCAACGAACTATGGCTACACCTTC.

The V gene is TRBV7-2, the J gene TRBJ1-1; D uncertain. Per germline, CDR1 SGHTA and CDR2 FQGNSA. The ends were cut back, 3 bases at V and 0 bases at J, with 2 bases in the middle. The CDR3 has 12 amino acids. The CDR3 reads CASSFVNTEAFF. The CDR3 DNA sequence: TGTGCCAGCAGCTTCGTGAACACTGAAGCTTTCTTT.

This clone was picked up many times. The chain couples TRBV2 to TRBJ1-5; D is unresolved. This CDR3 has 15 residues. Germline V gene lookup returns CDR1 SNHLY and CDR2 FYNNEI. Between the trimmed V and J ends, which lost 5 bases and 1 base, there was a span of 12 bases. The CDR3 here is CASSPGFGSNQPQHF. CDR3 DNA sequence: TGTGCCAGCAGTCCGGGGTTCGGGAGCAATCAGCCCCAGCATTTT.

Worth noting for this clone: The sample carries other DNA sequences with the same CDR3. V and J are TRBV6-5 and TRBJ2-7, with D perhaps being TRBD1 or TRBD2 (5 bases each). Germline-derived CDR1 and CDR2 are MNHEY and SVGAGI. V lost 2 bases to trimming and J lost 5 bases, with 7 bases between them. The CDR3 consists of 12 residues. CDR3: CASSYRGDEQYF. The CDR3 nucleotides are TGTGCCAGCAGTTACAGGGGAGACGAGCAGTACTTC.

This clone was seen once. The chain couples TRBV4-1 to TRBJ2-2; D not resolved. V dropped 1 base and J dropped 6 bases, with 15 bases sitting between them. The CDR3 runs 16 residues. Germline values: CDR1 MGHRA, CDR2 YSYEKL. CDR3 region: CASSQAIYSTSGELFF. CDR3 DNA: TGCGCCAGCAGCCAAGCGATCTACTCGACCTCCGGGGAGCTGTTTTTT.

This chain joins TRBV29-1 and TRBJ2-3; no reliable D call. The CDR3 has 13 amino acids. Germline lookup yields CDR1 SQVTM and CDR2 ANQGSEA. Trimming left V 4 bases short and J 2 bases short, with 10 bases between. CDR3 protein: CSVADLVTDTQYF. CDR3 nucleotides: TGCAGCGTTGCGGACCTTGTCACAGATACGCAGTATTTT.

The genes are TRBV20-1 and TRBJ1-2; no clear D gene. V lost 0 bases and J lost 5, with 4 bases in between. Germline V CDR1 and CDR2: DFQATT, SNEGSKA (reference sequence). This CDR3 is 11 amino acids long. The CDR3 nucleotides are TGCAGTGCTAGAGAAAAGTATGGCTACACCTTC. Translated, it gives CSAREKYGYTF.

About this clone: This specimen includes other DNA sequences encoding the same CDR3. The chain has TRBV30 and TRBJ1-1; D gene unclear. Germline V CDR1 and CDR2: GTSNPN, SVGIG (reference sequence). The length of the CDR3 is 12 residues. Trimming stripped 4 bases from V and 0 bases from J, with 6 bases between. The CDR3 spells CAWTGLNTEAFF. The DNA of the CDR3 is TGTGCCTGGACAGGCCTGAACACTGAAGCTTTCTTT.